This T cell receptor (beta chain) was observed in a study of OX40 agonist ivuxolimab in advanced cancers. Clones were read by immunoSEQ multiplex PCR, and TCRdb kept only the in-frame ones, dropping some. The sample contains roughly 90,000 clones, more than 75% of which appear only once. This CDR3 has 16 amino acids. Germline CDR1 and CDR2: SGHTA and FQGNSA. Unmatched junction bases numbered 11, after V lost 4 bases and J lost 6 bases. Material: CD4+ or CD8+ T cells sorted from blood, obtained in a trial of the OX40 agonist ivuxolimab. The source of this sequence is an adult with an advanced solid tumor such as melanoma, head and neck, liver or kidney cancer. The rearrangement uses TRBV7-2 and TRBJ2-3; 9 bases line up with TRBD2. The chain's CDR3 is CASSYGLARASDTQYF. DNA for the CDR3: TGTGCCAGCAGCTATGGACTAGCGAGAGCGTCGGATACGCAGTATTTT.